These 28 T cell receptor beta chains came from one sample sequenced in a study of blood T cell repertoires in COVID-19. TCRdb keeps only in-frame clones here, not all; method: immunoSEQ multiplex PCR. The sample carries tens of thousands of clones, around 85% recorded once. Source material: peripheral blood. All receptors derive from a human donor in a cohort sampled during active COVID-19.

The rearrangement links TRBV5-1 to TRBJ2-2, with 7 nucleotides matching TRBD1. This CDR3 has 14 amino acids. Germline assignment: CDR1 SGHRS and CDR2 YFSETQ. The V gene end was trimmed by 5 bases and the J gene end by 7 bases; junction bases not matched to a gene: 8. The CDR3 coding sequence is TGCGCCAGCAGACTCGGGACAGACGGCGGGGAGCTGTTTTTT. Encoded protein: CASRLGTDGGELFF.

The rearrangement links TRBV3-1 (or the pseudogene TRBV3-2) to TRBJ1-1; D is ambiguous. The V end was cut by 4 bases, the J end by 2 bases, with 8 bases between. Germline assignment: CDR1 LGHDT and CDR2 YNNKEL (reference sequence). This CDR3 spans 13 amino acids. CDR3 amino acids: CASSLAGNTEAFF. The DNA of the CDR3 is TGTGCCAGCAGCCTTGCAGGTAACACTGAAGCTTTCTTT.

The rearrangement links TRBV6-5 to TRBJ1-5; weak D call: TRBD1 (5 bases). Looked up from germline, CDR1 is MNHEY and CDR2 is SVGAGI. This CDR3 contains 15 residues. V was shortened by 2 bases and J by 2 bases, with 10 bases between the two germline ends. CDR3 DNA sequence: TGTGCCAGCAGTTACAGGGGTGTAGGCAATCAGCCCCAGCATTTT. Encoded protein: CASSYRGVGNQPQHF.

This rearrangement joins TRBV28 to TRBJ1-1; D is ambiguous. The CDR3 covers 15 residues. CDR1 MDHEN and CDR2 SYDVKM come from the germline V gene. Between the trimmed V and J ends, which lost 2 bases and 5 bases, there was a span of 15 bases. The CDR3 loop is CASSLQTLPWTEAFF. In nucleotides, the CDR3 is TGTGCCAGCAGTTTACAGACACTTCCCTGGACTGAAGCTTTCTTT.

The chain carries TRBV7-2 and TRBJ1-5; 7 bases are a match to TRBD1. Trimming at V came to 5 bases and at J to 2 bases, leaving 3 bases not matched to a gene. CDR1 and CDR2 (germline): SGHTA, FQGNSA. The CDR3 is 14 residues long. This CDR3 is CASSIDRGNQPQHF. As DNA, the CDR3 is TGTGCCAGCAGCATAGACAGGGGCAATCAGCCCCAGCATTTT.

The chain joins TRBV14 to TRBJ1-4; D is unclear. The V end was cut by 0 bases, the J end by 0 bases, with 5 bases between. CDR3 size: 15 residues. Germline V gene lookup returns CDR1 SGHDN and CDR2 FVKESK. Here the CDR3 reads CASSQDRATNEKLFF. CDR3 DNA: TGTGCCAGCAGCCAAGATCGAGCAACTAATGAAAAACTGTTTTTT.

The rearrangement joins TRBV6-2 or TRBV6-3 to TRBJ1-1; the D gene is possibly TRBD1 (6 bases). V was shortened by 5 bases and J by 4 bases, with 11 bases between the two germline ends. The CDR3 sequence is 13 residues long. The germline V gene encodes CDR1 MNHEY and CDR2 SVGEGT. For the CDR3, the DNA is TGTGCCAGCAGTAACCGGGACACCACTGAAGCTTTCTTT. Its translation is CASSNRDTTEAFF.

The V call is TRBV5-6, the J call TRBJ2-5; 15 bases fit TRBD2. The germline gives CDR1 SGHDT, CDR2 YYEEEE. The CDR3 is made up of 16 amino acids. V shed 3 bases and J 5 bases; nucleotides not matched to a gene: 5. The CDR3 nucleotides read TGTGCCAGCAGCTGGACTAGCGGGGGGGCGAAGGAGACCCAGTACTTC. Its translation is CASSWTSGGAKETQYF.

The chain employs TRBV28 and TRBJ2-3; D possibly corresponds to TRBD1 (5 bases). The CDR3 runs to 15 residues. V was cut by 11 bases and J by 2 bases, with 20 bases left in between. Germline values: CDR1 MDHEN, CDR2 SYDVKM. The CDR3 sequence is CASVTALPITDTQYF. The CDR3 DNA reads as TGTGCCTCAGTGACAGCACTTCCAATCACAGATACGCAGTATTTT.

The rearrangement uses TRBV6-6 and TRBJ2-7; 10 bases map to TRBD1. Per germline, CDR1 MNHNY and CDR2 SVGAGI (reference sequence). The CDR3 length is 15 residues. V lost 5 bases, J lost 2 bases, and 6 bases stayed unmatched. CDR3 DNA: TGTGCCAGCAGTGGCGGGACAGGGGTTACCTACGAGCAGTACTTC. Its protein product is CASSGGTGVTYEQYF.

This sequence joins TRBV5-6 and TRBJ2-3, with D unclear. Per germline, CDR1 SGHDT and CDR2 YYEEEE. The CDR3 loop spans 17 amino acids. V lost 0 bases, J lost 2 bases, and 16 bases lay in between. The CDR3 is CASSLVVTHPVTDTQYF. The CDR3 DNA sequence: TGTGCCAGCAGCTTGGTGGTGACTCACCCCGTCACAGATACGCAGTATTTT.

The chain uses TRBV5-1 and TRBJ1-2, with 9 bases lining up with TRBD1. Trimming at V came to 5 bases and at J to 6 bases, leaving 11 bases not matched to a gene. The CDR3 loop spans 15 amino acids. The V gene's germline CDR1 is SGHRS and CDR2 YFSETQ. CDR3 bases: TGCGCCAGCAGTAAAGGCGACGGGACAGGGAATGGCTACACCTTC. It yields the protein CASSKGDGTGNGYTF.

J is TRBJ2-7 and V is TRBV6-1, with D possibly matching TRBD1 (7 bases). CDR3 length equals 16 residues. Looked up from germline, CDR1 is MNHNS and CDR2 is SASEGT. The V gene lost 4 bases and the J gene lost 2 bases, with 18 bases spanning the gap. As DNA, the CDR3 is TGTGCCAGCAGTGTAGCTTTAGGAGGGGGCGCCTACGAGCAGTACTTC. It yields the protein CASSVALGGGAYEQYF.

This chain links TRBV19 with TRBJ2-6, with D unclear. The CDR3 is 15 amino acids. V lost 4 bases and J 0 bases, leaving 7 bases between the germline ends. The germline V gene encodes CDR1 LNHDA and CDR2 SQIVND (reference sequence). CDR3 residues: CASSTTASGANVLTF. The CDR3 bases are TGTGCCAGTAGTACCACAGCCTCTGGGGCCAACGTCCTGACTTTC.

This clone is a singleton in its sample. The chain employs TRBV5-4 and TRBJ2-5; D not certain. Germline V gene lookup returns CDR1 SGHNT and CDR2 YYREEE (reference sequence). Trimming took off 2 bases at V and 3 bases at J, with 8 bases between the two ends. The CDR3 loop spans 13 amino acids. The CDR3 DNA reads TGTGCCAGCAGCTTTGTCAGTGAAGAGACCCAGTACTTC. This translates into CASSFVSEETQYF.

The J gene is TRBJ1-4, the V gene TRBV13; D remains unclear. Between the trimmed V and J ends, which lost 5 bases and 6 bases, there was a span of 7 bases. CDR1 is PRHDT, CDR2 FYEKMQ, per germline (reference sequence). The CDR3 covers 12 residues. The CDR3 reads CASSPRDEKLFF. The CDR3 bases are TGTGCCAGCAGCCCCCGGGATGAAAAACTGTTTTTT. Full variable domain (remainder filled in from reference TRBV13 and TRBJ1-4): AAGVIQSPRHLIKEKRETATLKCYPIPRHDTVYWYQQGPGQDPQFLISFYEKMQSDKGSIPDRFSAQQFSDYHSELNMSSLELGDSALYFCASSPRDEKLFFGSGTQLSVL.

The chain links TRBV5-6 to TRBJ1-2; no clear D gene. The CDR3 sequence is 11 residues long. Germline V gene lookup returns CDR1 SGHDT and CDR2 YYEEEE. Trimming took 5 bases from V and 9 from J, leaving 11 bases between them. CDR3 DNA sequence: TGTGCCAGCAGTGGGAGAATGAGCTACACCTTC. The encoded protein is CASSGRMSYTF.

The chain carries TRBV4-1 and TRBJ2-4; 9 bases are shared with TRBD1. V lost 4 bases to trimming and J lost 3 bases; unmatched junction nucleotides: 10. The CDR3 sequence is 17 residues long. Per the germline V gene, CDR1 is MGHRA and CDR2 is YSYEKL. CDR3 coding DNA: TGCGCCAGCAGCCTACAGGGGGCGCCTTCTAACAAAAACATTCAGTACTTC. Its translation: CASSLQGAPSNKNIQYF.

The chain combines TRBV9 with TRBJ2-1, with D perhaps TRBD2 (6 bases). The CDR3 sequence is 13 residues long. CDR1 is SGDLS, CDR2 YYNGEE, per germline. V lost 0 bases, J lost 8 bases, and 9 bases lay in between. CDR3 sequence: CASSVDASDEQFF. In DNA, the CDR3 is TGTGCCAGCAGCGTAGACGCTAGCGATGAGCAGTTCTTC. Full variable domain (outside the CDR3, taken from reference TRBV9 and TRBJ2-1): DSGVTQTPKHLITATGQRVTLRCSPRSGDLSVYWYQQSLDQGLQFLIQYYNGEERAKGNILERFSAQQFPDLHSELNLSSLELGDSALYFCASSVDASDEQFFGPGTRLTVL.

The V gene is TRBV19, the J gene TRBJ2-1; TRBD1 agrees at 9 bases. This CDR3 is built from 16 residues. Germline CDR1 is LNHDA and CDR2 is SQIVND (reference sequence). V lost 1 base to trimming and J lost 5 bases; unmatched junction nucleotides: 6. CDR3 protein: CASSIVTGGADNEQFF. The CDR3 bases are TGTGCCAGTAGTATAGTAACAGGGGGCGCCGACAATGAGCAGTTCTTC.

This rearrangement joins TRBV30 to TRBJ2-1, with D perhaps TRBD1 (6 bases). This CDR3 contains 13 residues. Germline V gene lookup returns CDR1 GTSNPN and CDR2 SVGIG (reference sequence). Trimming took off 0 bases at V and 6 bases at J, with 9 bases between the two ends. The CDR3 DNA reads TGTGCCTGGAGTGTACAGGGCGCCAATGAGCAGTTCTTC. As protein: CAWSVQGANEQFF.

The gene calls are TRBV28 and TRBJ2-3; the D gene is possibly TRBD2 (6 bases). Deletions cut 10 bases from V and 0 bases from J, with 14 bases between. The CDR3 extends over 14 amino acids. The germline V gene encodes CDR1 MDHEN and CDR2 SYDVKM. The CDR3 here is CATKGGISTDTQYF. The CDR3, as DNA: TGTGCCACCAAAGGAGGGATTAGCACAGATACGCAGTATTTT. The complete variable domain, with remaining parts taken from reference TRBV28 and TRBJ2-3, reads DVKVTQSSRYLVKRTGEKVFLECVQDMDHENMFWYRQDPGLGLRLIYFSYDVKMKEKGDIPEGYSVSREKKERFSLILESASTNQTSMYLCATKGGISTDTQYFGPGTRLTVL.

The chain uses TRBV9 and TRBJ2-7; 8 positions match TRBD1. Germline V CDR1 and CDR2: SGDLS, YYNGEE. The CDR3 contains 14 residues. The J segment lost 4 bases and the V segment lost 3 bases, leaving 6 bases of the junction unmatched. CDR3 amino acids: CASSEEDREYEQYF. CDR3 nucleotide sequence: TGTGCCAGCAGCGAGGAGGACAGGGAGTACGAGCAGTACTTC.

CDR3 bases: TGTGCCAGCAGCTCGGCGGGAACCCGTACCGGGGAGCTGTTTTTT. Translating it yields CASSSAGTRTGELFF. This sequence joins TRBV7-3 and TRBJ2-2; D possibly corresponds to TRBD2 (6 bases). Germline values: CDR1 SGHTA, CDR2 FQGTGA. The CDR3 covers 15 residues. V dropped 4 bases and J dropped 5 bases, with 14 bases sitting between them. Supplemented by reference TRBV7-3 and TRBJ2-2, the full variable domain reads GAGVSQTPSNKVTEKGKYVELRCDPISGHTALYWYRQSLGQGPEFLIYFQGTGAADDSGLPNDRFFAVRPEGSVSTLKIQRTERGDSAVYLCASSSAGTRTGELFFGEGSRLTVL.

This clone was seen just once. The gene calls are TRBV7-9 and TRBJ2-4; possibly TRBD1 for D (6 bases). Between the trimmed V and J ends, which lost 5 bases and 8 bases, there was a span of 13 bases. Germline lookup yields CDR1 SEHNR and CDR2 FQNEAQ (reference sequence). This CDR3 is built from 13 residues. In DNA, the CDR3 is TGTGCCAGCAGCGGGACACAGAGGGACATTCAGTACTTC. As protein: CASSGTQRDIQYF.

J is TRBJ2-2 and V is TRBV7-2; 10 nucleotides align to TRBD1. CDR3 length: 12 residues. With V trimmed by 4 bases and J by 13 bases, 3 bases remained unmatched. The V gene's germline CDR1 is SGHTA and CDR2 FQGNSA. The DNA for the CDR3 is TGTGCCAGCAGCTCGGGACAGGGGTGGCTGTTTTTT. Amino acid sequence: CASSSGQGWLFF.

This chain uses TRBV5-1 with TRBJ2-7, with D maybe TRBD2 (5 bases). V was pared by 2 bases and J by 2 bases, with 11 bases between. Germline assignment: CDR1 SGHRS and CDR2 YFSETQ. The CDR3 covers 14 residues. The CDR3 bases are TGCGCCAGCAGCTTTAACAACGGGGCCTACGAGCAGTACTTC. It translates to CASSFNNGAYEQYF. The full variable domain, in which reference TRBV5-1 and TRBJ2-7 provide the parts outside the CDR3, is KAGVTQTPRYLIKTRGQQVTLSCSPISGHRSVSWYQQTPGQGLQFLFEYFSETQRNKGNFPGRFSGRQFSNSRSEMNVSTLELGDSALYLCASSFNNGAYEQYFGPGTRLTVT.

The chain couples TRBV6-2 or TRBV6-3 to TRBJ2-5; 10 bases are shared with TRBD2. The germline gives CDR1 MNHEY, CDR2 SVGEGT. Unmatched junction bases numbered 11, after V lost 5 bases and J lost 5 bases. This CDR3 comprises 16 residues. In nucleotides, the CDR3 is TGTGCCAGCAGTACCCCACTAGCGGGGTGGGTTGAGACCCAGTACTTC. Protein sequence: CASSTPLAGWVETQYF.